The next 31 T cell receptor beta chains were all read from a single sample in a study of OX40 agonist ivuxolimab in advanced cancers. Library preparation used the immunoSEQ multiplex PCR assay. TCRdb retrieved this table from immuneACCESS and kept in-frame rearrangements only. Not all clones are present; in checked studies, unresolved V genes account for under half, and no reason is known for the remainder. Counted in this sample were 55,000 to 75,000 clones; around four fifths of them appeared once. 5.9% of the sample rests with the top ten. The sample was CD4+ or CD8+ T cells sorted from blood, taken in a trial of the OX40 agonist ivuxolimab. These receptors originate from an adult with an advanced solid tumor such as melanoma, head and neck, liver or kidney cancer.

V is TRBV7-9 and J is TRBJ1-1, with D tentatively TRBD1 (6 bases). There are 14 residues in the CDR3. Trimming shortened V by 2 bases and J by 2 bases, and 9 bases separated the two germline ends. Germline V gene lookup returns CDR1 SEHNR and CDR2 FQNEAQ (reference sequence). The CDR3 region is CASSLRQDNTEAFF. CDR3 DNA: TGTGCCAGCAGCTTAAGACAGGATAACACTGAAGCTTTCTTT.

The rearrangement uses TRBV6-5 and TRBJ2-1; 11 bases agree with TRBD2. The length of the CDR3 is 14 residues. After removal of 6 bases from V and 7 bases from J, the junction contained 5 bases not matched to a gene. Germline loops: CDR1 MNHEY, CDR2 SVGAGI. The CDR3 spells CASRVSGGVNEQFF. The CDR3 region has the DNA TGTGCCAGCAGGGTTAGCGGGGGGGTAAATGAGCAGTTCTTC.

The chain uses TRBV6-6 and TRBJ1-2, with D hard to call. Trimming left V 2 bases short and J 8 bases short, with 12 bases between. Looked up from germline, CDR1 is MNHNY and CDR2 is SVGAGI (reference sequence). The length of the CDR3 is 13 residues. As DNA, the CDR3 is TGTGCCAGCAGTTACACCAGCTTGGGGGGCTACACCTTC. It specifies CASSYTSLGGYTF.

The chain is built from TRBV7-9 and TRBJ2-7, with D possibly TRBD2 on 5 matching bases. CDR1 and CDR2 from the germline V gene are SEHNR and FQNEAQ (reference sequence). With 5 bases removed from V and 3 bases from J, the gap between germline ends came to 11 bases. The CDR3 loop spans 13 amino acids. The CDR3 nucleotides read TGTGCCAGCAGCCCACCGGGATTCTACGAGCAGTACGTC. This translates into CASSPPGFYEQYV.

The rearrangement uses TRBV19 and TRBJ1-2, with 8 bases fitting TRBD1. The CDR3 is 15 residues long. V was pared by 3 bases and J by 3 bases, with 6 bases of the junction left unmatched. Germline V lookup: CDR1 LNHDA, CDR2 SQIVND (reference sequence). The CDR3 bases are TGTGCCAGTAGTATTGCGACAGGGGTGGACTATGGCTACACCTTC. Translated: CASSIATGVDYGYTF.

The chain carries TRBV27 and TRBJ2-3, with 9 nucleotides matching TRBD2. The length of the CDR3 is 16 residues. Per the germline V gene, CDR1 is MNHEY and CDR2 is SMNVEV (reference sequence). Unmatched junction bases numbered 10, after V lost 6 bases and J lost 3 bases. The CDR3 DNA sequence: TGTGCCAGCAGCAAACCTTATAGCGGGAGAACAGATACGCAGTATTTT. This encodes CASSKPYSGRTDTQYF.

The genes are TRBV6-5 and TRBJ2-3; tentative D call: TRBD2 (5 bases). The CDR3 extends over 16 amino acids. The V end was cut by 0 bases, the J end by 3 bases, with 13 bases between. The germline CDR1 and CDR2 sequences are MNHEY and SVGAGI. The CDR3 protein is CASSYSFQRWTDTQYF. CDR3 nucleotides: TGTGCCAGCAGTTACTCGTTTCAGCGGTGGACAGATACGCAGTATTTT.

The V and J genes are TRBV18 and TRBJ2-7; 8 nucleotides match TRBD1. V shed 0 bases, J shed 2 bases, and the junction held 9 bases outside the gene matches. CDR1 is KGHSH and CDR2 is LQKENI in the germline V gene. The CDR3 loop spans 17 amino acids. The DNA for the CDR3 is TGTGCCAGCTCACCACCGGTCGGACAGGGAAGGCCCTACGAGCAGTACGTC. It encodes CASSPPVGQGRPYEQYV.

The chain carries TRBV19 and TRBJ2-5; TRBD2 matches at 11 bases. CDR1 and CDR2 (germline): LNHDA, SQIVND (reference sequence). J was trimmed by 6 bases and V by 4 bases; bases with no gene match: 7. The CDR3 sequence is 15 residues long. For the CDR3, the DNA is TGTGCCAGTAGTACCCTAGCGGGGGGAAAGCAGACCCAGTACTTC. Amino acids: CASSTLAGGKQTQYF.

The rearrangement links TRBV11-1 to TRBJ2-4; 9 bases are shared with TRBD1. This CDR3 has 13 amino acids. CDR1 and CDR2 from the germline V gene are SGHAT and FQDESV (reference sequence). After removal of 5 bases from V and 7 bases from J, the junction contained 3 bases not matched to a gene. The CDR3 sequence: CASSTGTGNIQYF. For the CDR3, the DNA is TGTGCCAGCAGCACCGGGACAGGGAACATTCAGTACTTC.

The chain couples TRBV10-3 to TRBJ2-2; tentatively, D is TRBD1 (5 bases). V lost 2 bases and J 6 bases, leaving 10 bases between the germline ends. Germline lookup yields CDR1 ENHRY and CDR2 SYGVKD. This CDR3 is built from 14 residues. In DNA form, the CDR3 reads TGTGCCATCAGTGAGAGGCTAGGGGCCGGGGAGCTGTTTTTT. Its protein is CAISERLGAGELFF.

The chain joins TRBV7-2 to TRBJ1-1, with TRBD1 identical over 7 bases. The ends lost 3 bases at V and 5 bases at J; junction bases unmatched: 6. The CDR3 consists of 14 residues. Germline V gives CDR1 SGHTA, CDR2 FQGNSA. The CDR3 is CASSFSGGWTEAFF. The CDR3 nucleotides read TGTGCCAGCAGCTTTTCAGGGGGTTGGACTGAAGCTTTCTTT. Using reference TRBV7-2 and TRBJ1-1 for the parts outside the CDR3, the full variable domain is GAGVSQSPSNKVTEKGKDVELRCDPISGHTALYWYRQSLGQGLEFLIYFQGNSAPDKSGLPSDRFSAERTGGSVSTLTIQRTQQEDSAVYLCASSFSGGWTEAFFGQGTRLTVV.

The V and J genes are TRBV19 and TRBJ1-6; TRBD1 aligns across 7 bases. The germline CDR1 and CDR2 sequences are LNHDA and SQIVND (reference sequence). The V and J ends lost 5 bases and 3 bases, in that order; junction bases with no gene match: 10. The CDR3 loop spans 17 amino acids. This CDR3 is CASSHRDREVYNSPLHF. CDR3 DNA: TGTGCCAGTAGTCATCGAGACAGGGAAGTCTATAATTCACCCCTCCACTTT. Filled out from reference TRBV19 and TRBJ1-6, the complete variable domain reads DGGITQSPKYLFRKEGQNVTLSCEQNLNHDAMYWYRQDPGQGLRLIYYSQIVNDFQKGDIAEGYSVSREKKESFPLTVTSAQKNPTAFYLCASSHRDREVYNSPLHFGNGTRLTVT.

The chain is built from TRBV27 and TRBJ2-3; D is perhaps TRBD1 (6 bases). The CDR3 totals 15 residues. The germline V gene has CDR1 MNHEY and CDR2 SMNVEV (reference sequence). The V gene lost 5 bases and the J gene lost 3 bases, with 15 bases spanning the gap. CDR3 nucleotides: TGTGCCAGCAGTATTGGGGGCCAAAGGACAGATACGCAGTATTTT. Its protein product is CASSIGGQRTDTQYF.

This chain connects TRBV28 to TRBJ2-2, with D possibly being TRBD1 (6 bases). Trimming removed 8 bases from V and 6 bases from J, with 13 bases in between. Germline lookup yields CDR1 MDHEN and CDR2 SYDVKM. This CDR3 has 13 amino acids. The CDR3 region is CASRGDRPGELFF. The CDR3 DNA follows: TGTGCCAGCCGCGGTGACAGGCCCGGGGAGCTGTTTTTT.

The V call is TRBV6-6, the J call TRBJ1-2, with 7 nucleotides matching TRBD1. CDR1 is MNHNY, CDR2 SVGAGI, per germline (reference sequence). The trim removed 4 bases at V and 4 bases at J, leaving 9 bases unmatched. CDR3 length equals 15 residues. The CDR3 DNA reads TGTGCCAGCAGTTCCCAGGGGGGAGGAGGCTATGGCTACACCTTC. It translates to CASSSQGGGGYGYTF.

The gene calls are TRBV9 and TRBJ2-7; D is undetermined. Germline CDR1 reads SGDLS; CDR2 reads YYNGEE. V was clipped by 3 bases and J by 2 bases, with 3 bases between them. This CDR3 is built from 11 residues. The CDR3 bases are TGTGCCAGCAGCGACACCTACGAGCAGTACTTC. Residues: CASSDTYEQYF. The entire variable domain, with the rest obtained from reference TRBV9 and TRBJ2-7, is as follows: DSGVTQTPKHLITATGQRVTLRCSPRSGDLSVYWYQQSLDQGLQFLIQYYNGEERAKGNILERFSAQQFPDLHSELNLSSLELGDSALYFCASSDTYEQYFGPGTRLTVT.

CDR3 coding DNA: TGTGCCAGCAGGGGGACAGGGGCCGAAGGGGTACACTACGAGCAGTACTTC. Translating gives CASRGTGAEGVHYEQYF. This rearrangement joins TRBV5-6 to TRBJ2-7; TRBD1 matches at 10 bases. CDR3 length: 17 amino acids. Looked up from germline, CDR1 is SGHDT and CDR2 is YYEEEE. V was pared by 5 bases and J by 3 bases, with 14 bases of the junction left unmatched.

The V and J genes are TRBV5-4 and TRBJ2-7, with D perhaps matching TRBD2 (5 bases). Germline V gene data show CDR1 as SGHNT and CDR2 as YYREEE (reference sequence). Trimming cost V 2 bases and J 3 bases, with 15 bases left between them. The CDR3 has 15 amino acids. CDR3 nucleotides: TGTGCCAGCAGCTTTTGGGAGACGGGTCGCTACGAGCAGTACTTC. Its protein product is CASSFWETGRYEQYF.

This chain joins TRBV4-2 and TRBJ2-2; D is possibly TRBD1 (5 bases). Germline CDR1 reads LGHNA; CDR2 reads YNFKEQ. The CDR3 sequence is 15 residues long. Trimming removed 5 bases from V and 5 bases from J, with 15 bases in between. The chain's CDR3 is CASSLGDRLTGELFF. The CDR3 nucleotides are TGTGCCAGCAGCTTGGGCGACAGACTGACCGGGGAGCTGTTTTTT.

This chain connects TRBV14 to TRBJ1-6, with D possibly TRBD1 on 6 matching bases. CDR1 SGHDN and CDR2 FVKESK come from the germline V gene. The germline V and J ends were trimmed by 1 base and 5 bases, with 12 bases remaining between them. The CDR3 runs to 16 residues. CDR3 in DNA: TGTGCCAGCAGCCAAGTTGGAAGGACAGATAATTCACCCCTCCACTTT. Amino acid sequence: CASSQVGRTDNSPLHF.

This chain uses TRBV19 with TRBJ2-7; TRBD2 matches 8 bases. CDR1 LNHDA and CDR2 SQIVND come from the germline V gene (reference sequence). CDR3 length: 15 residues. Unmatched junction bases numbered 5, after V lost 1 base and J lost 3 bases. In nucleotides, the CDR3 is TGTGCCAGTAGTATAGTTTCTAGCGGGTACTACGAGCAGTACTTC. This gives the protein CASSIVSSGYYEQYF.

The rearrangement links TRBV12-1 to TRBJ2-2; the table calls TRBD2, which could not be checked here. TRBV12-1 is shown as a pseudogene. The CDR3 covers 18 residues. The CDR3 loop reads CASSWCERGGPLTGELFF. The CDR3 region has the DNA TGTGCCAGCAGCTGGTGCGAGCGGGGGGGCCCCTTAACCGGGGAGCTGTTTTTT.

The table lists this clone with a few counts. The chain links TRBV5-1 to TRBJ1-1; TRBD1 matches 9 bases. Germline V gives CDR1 SGHRS, CDR2 YFSETQ. The CDR3 has 14 amino acids. The ends lost 0 bases at V and 7 bases at J; junction bases unmatched: 4. The CDR3 spells CASSLGTGADEAFF. The CDR3, as DNA: TGCGCCAGCAGCTTGGGGACAGGGGCCGATGAAGCTTTCTTT.

This clone has more than one count but fewer than ten. This sequence joins TRBV2 and TRBJ2-6; D gene unclear. The CDR3 runs to 18 residues. V was clipped by 8 bases and J by 3 bases, with 23 bases between them. In germline, CDR1 is SNHLY, CDR2 FYNNEI. In DNA form, the CDR3 reads TGTGCCAGCGGCCCCGTAAGGAGTAGAGTGGATGGGGCCAACGTCCTGACTTTC. It encodes CASGPVRSRVDGANVLTF.

The V and J genes are TRBV6-5 and TRBJ2-7; no definite D call. The ends were cut back, 2 bases at V and 5 bases at J, with 13 bases in the middle. The CDR3 has 14 amino acids. Germline V CDR1 and CDR2: MNHEY, SVGAGI. CDR3 sequence: CASSYGSPVDEQYF. In nucleotides, the CDR3 is TGTGCCAGCAGTTACGGGTCCCCGGTTGACGAGCAGTACTTC.

The gene calls are TRBV5-1 and TRBJ1-1, with D uncertain. CDR3 length equals 14 residues. V lost 4 bases and J 8 bases, leaving 18 bases between the germline ends. Per germline, CDR1 SGHRS and CDR2 YFSETQ. The DNA for the CDR3 is TGCGCCAGCAGCAGGGATGAAGGCTCTGGAGAAGCTTTCTTT. Amino acids: CASSRDEGSGEAFF.

The rearrangement uses TRBV28 and TRBJ1-5; D is perhaps TRBD1 (5 bases). The CDR3 runs 14 residues. Trimming stripped 6 bases from V and 4 bases from J, with 13 bases between. Germline V lookup: CDR1 MDHEN, CDR2 SYDVKM. The CDR3 nucleotides read TGTGCCAGCAGCCGGAACAGGAATAATCAGCCCCAGCATTTT. Translated: CASSRNRNNQPQHF.

This CDR3 reads CASSVNTGSTDTQYF. CDR3 DNA sequence: TGTGCCAGCAGTGTTAATACGGGAAGCACAGATACGCAGTATTTT. The V call is TRBV6-4, the J call TRBJ2-3, with TRBD2 as a possible D gene (5 bases). Trimming took off 4 bases at V and 0 bases at J, with 11 bases between the two ends. Per the germline V gene, CDR1 is MRHNA and CDR2 is SNTAGT. The CDR3 extends over 15 amino acids.

This clone showed up just a few times. This chain joins TRBV5-1 and TRBJ2-2, with 11 positions matching TRBD1. Trimming cost V 2 bases and J 8 bases; bases outside gene matches: 5. This CDR3 has 15 residues. Germline V CDR1 and CDR2: SGHRS, YFSETQ. The CDR3 DNA follows: TGCGCCAGCAGCTTCGGACAGGGGGCAGGAGGGGAGCTGTTTTTT. This gives the protein CASSFGQGAGGELFF.

This clone was detected only a few times. CDR3 residues: CASSIIHSYEQYF. In nucleotides, the CDR3 is TGTGCCAGTAGTATCATTCACTCCTACGAGCAGTACTTC. The rearrangement links TRBV19 to TRBJ2-7; no definite D call. The germline V gene encodes CDR1 LNHDA and CDR2 SQIVND (reference sequence). The CDR3 has 13 amino acids. Trimming left V 3 bases short and J 0 bases short, with 6 bases between.